This T cell receptor (beta chain) derives from a study of shared clonotypes between healthy human individuals. Repertoires were generated with immunoSEQ multiplex PCR, while TCRdb's copy carries only in-frame clones and drops some. The sample consists of 450,000 to 600,000 clones, 70% to 80% of them appearing once. Germline V gene data show CDR1 as MNHNS and CDR2 as SASEGT. The CDR3 runs 13 residues. V dropped 5 bases and J dropped 8 bases, with 12 bases sitting between them. The TCR comes from a woman aged 40 to 50 in good health. Some clones in this sample may be carry-over from other donors' samples. The chain links TRBV6-1 to TRBJ1-4; D is perhaps TRBD1 (6 bases). Source material: PBMCs. Here the CDR3 DNA reads TGTGCCAGCAGTTGGACAGATCTGGAAAAACTGTTTTTT. Its protein is CASSWTDLEKLFF.